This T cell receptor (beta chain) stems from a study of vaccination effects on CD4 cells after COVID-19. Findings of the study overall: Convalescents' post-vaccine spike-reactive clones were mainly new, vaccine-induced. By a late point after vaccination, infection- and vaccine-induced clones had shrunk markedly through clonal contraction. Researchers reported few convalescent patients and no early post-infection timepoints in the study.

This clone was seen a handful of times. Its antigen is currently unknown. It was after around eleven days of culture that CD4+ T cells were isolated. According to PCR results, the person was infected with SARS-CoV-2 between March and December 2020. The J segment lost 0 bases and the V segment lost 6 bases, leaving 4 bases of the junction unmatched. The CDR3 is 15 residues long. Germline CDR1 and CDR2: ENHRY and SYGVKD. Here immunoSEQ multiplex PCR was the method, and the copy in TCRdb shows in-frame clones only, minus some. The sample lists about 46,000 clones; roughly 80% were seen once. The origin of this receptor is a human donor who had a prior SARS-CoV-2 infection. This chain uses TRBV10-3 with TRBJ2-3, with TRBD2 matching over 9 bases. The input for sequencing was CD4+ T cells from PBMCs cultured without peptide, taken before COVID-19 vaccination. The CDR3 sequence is CAIRTSGSSTDTQYF. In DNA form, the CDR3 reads TGTGCCATCAGGACTAGCGGATCTAGCACAGATACGCAGTATTTT.